The sequence of this T cell receptor (beta chain) was determined in a study of T cells in tuberculosis. Turning to the study itself: CD1B tetramers identified T cells specific for mycobacterial lipid GMM. IGRA-negative adolescents, IGRA-positive adolescents with latent tuberculosis and adults with active tuberculosis formed this South African cohort. Findings and limits, study-wide: Active tuberculosis alpha repertoires lay closer to GMM-specific TCRs than controls'. The TCR-beta difference was not significant; alpha differences partly reflected length.

V was trimmed by 4 bases and J by 0 bases, leaving 12 bases between them. Germline V gene data show CDR1 as GTSNPN and CDR2 as SVGIG (reference sequence). The CDR3 covers 14 residues. Here immunoSEQ multiplex PCR was the method, and the copy in TCRdb shows in-frame clones only, minus some. The repertoire has under 25,000 clones, more than 95% of them found once; the top ten carry around 6.2%. Regarding this clone: The antigen is undetermined.

Specimen: PBMCs. This TCR was sampled from a donor aged 10 to 29 with latent tuberculosis or without tuberculosis infection. The J gene is TRBJ1-2, the V gene TRBV30; D not resolved. CDR3 DNA: TGTGCCTGGACCTTGGGAGATGCTAACTATGGCTACACCTTC. This codes for CAWTLGDANYGYTF. Combining the CDR3 with reference TRBV30 and TRBJ1-2 gives the whole variable domain SQTIHQWPATLVQPVGSPLSLECTVEGTSNPNLYWYRQAAGRGLQLLFYSVGIGQISSEVPQNLSASRPQDRQFILSSKKLLLSDSGFYLCAWTLGDANYGYTFGSGTRLTVV.